This passage covers 20 T cell receptor beta chains from one sample sequenced in a study of cytomegalovirus exposure and HLA in healthy donors. Use of 60 Vbeta and 13 Jbeta primers characterized the PCR. Assay: immunoSEQ multiplex PCR; the TCRdb copy retains only in-frame clones and omits some. Of about 130,000 clones in the sample, roughly four fifths were seen once. The sample consisted of PBMCs. Source of these receptors: a woman aged 50 to 65 in good health and CMV-seronegative.

This chain joins TRBV9 and TRBJ1-1; 7 nucleotides line up with TRBD1. The CDR3 sequence is 14 residues long. Germline trimming cut 0 bases from V and 6 bases from J; bases unmatched to any gene: 5. Germline V gene lookup returns CDR1 SGDLS and CDR2 YYNGEE. The CDR3 DNA reads TGTGCCAGCAGCGTAGCTAGCAGGGGGTCTGAAGCTTTCTTT. Its protein product is CASSVASRGSEAFF.

The genes are TRBV19 and TRBJ1-1; 10 bases are shared with TRBD1. The junction had 3 bases not matched to a gene; V was cut back by 8 bases and J by 6 bases. The germline CDR1 and CDR2 sequences are LNHDA and SQIVND (reference sequence). This CDR3 region has 12 residues. This CDR3 is CASGQGVSEAFF. DNA for the CDR3: TGTGCCAGTGGACAGGGGGTATCTGAAGCTTTCTTT.

The chain employs TRBV7-2 and TRBJ2-7, with 7 nucleotides matching TRBD1. Trimming took 0 bases from V and 4 from J; bases not matched to a gene: 6. The germline V gene encodes CDR1 SGHTA and CDR2 FQGNSA. CDR3 size: 15 residues. Written as DNA, the CDR3 is TGTGCCAGCAGCTTAGCGCCCGGGACAGCTTACGAGCAGTACGTC. This gives the protein CASSLAPGTAYEQYV.

V and J are TRBV27 and TRBJ2-7; maybe TRBD1 (5 bases). V lost 7 bases to trimming and J lost 2 bases, with 12 bases between them. CDR1 is MNHEY and CDR2 is SMNVEV in the germline V gene (reference sequence). The CDR3 consists of 13 residues. CDR3 nucleotide sequence: TGTGCCAGCAAGGGGCAGGGTACCTACGAGCAGTACTTC. This sequence encodes CASKGQGTYEQYF.

J is TRBJ2-6 and V is TRBV4-1; D might be TRBD1 (6 bases). CDR1 and CDR2 (germline): MGHRA, YSYEKL. V gave up 0 bases and J gave up 0 bases, with 12 bases separating them. This CDR3 region has 18 residues. The CDR3 DNA reads as TGCGCCAGCAGCCAAGATGGACAGCGTTACTCTGGGGCCAACGTCCTGACTTTC. Translation gives CASSQDGQRYSGANVLTF.

The rearrangement links TRBV6-5 to TRBJ1-6; 8 bases agree with TRBD1. With V trimmed by 10 bases and J by 4 bases, 6 bases remained unmatched. The germline CDR1 and CDR2 sequences are MNHEY and SVGAGI. This CDR3 spans 14 amino acids. CDR3 in DNA: TGTGCCACCACACAGGGGGATTATAATTCACCCCTCCACTTT. This translates into CATTQGDYNSPLHF.

This clone was detected once. V gene TRBV10-2 combines with J gene TRBJ2-2, with D tentatively TRBD1 (5 bases). The length of the CDR3 is 15 residues. CDR1 and CDR2 from the germline V gene are WSHSY and SAAADI. Trimming removed 4 bases from V and 7 bases from J, with 16 bases in between. DNA for the CDR3: TGCGCCAGCAGTGCCCGCCAGGGTCCGAGCGGGGAGCTGTTTTTT. Its protein is CASSARQGPSGELFF.

V is TRBV7-3 and J is TRBJ2-2; D might be TRBD2 (6 bases). The CDR3 extends over 15 amino acids. The V end lost 5 bases, the J end lost 8 bases, and 18 bases lay between the germline ends. Germline values: CDR1 SGHTA, CDR2 FQGTGA. Written as DNA, the CDR3 is TGTGCCAGCAGCGCGGGACTCCCGGAGATTGGGGAGCTGTTTTTT. It encodes CASSAGLPEIGELFF.

The chain recombines TRBV28 with TRBJ1-3; TRBD1 is a possible D gene (5 bases). V shed 5 bases and J shed 4 bases, with 9 bases lying between them. Looked up from germline, CDR1 is MDHEN and CDR2 is SYDVKM. The CDR3 sequence is 13 residues long. CDR3 sequence (DNA): TGTGCCAGCAGTCAGGGCGCGGGAAACACCATATATTTT. Its translation is CASSQGAGNTIYF.

A word on this clone: A read error may account for a junction end that differs from germline. V usage is TRBV29-1 and J usage is TRBJ1-2, with D possibly TRBD1 on 6 matching bases. The CDR3 has 14 amino acids. Germline CDR1 is SQVTM and CDR2 is ANQGSEA. In DNA, the CDR3 is TGCAGCGTTCTGGAGATGGGGGGGCTTTCTGGCTACCCCTTC. It translates to CSVLEMGGLSGYPF.

The chain joins TRBV6-1 to TRBJ1-4; the D gene is possibly TRBD1 (5 bases). V was trimmed by 7 bases and J by 11 bases, leaving 20 bases between them. The CDR3 has 14 amino acids. CDR1 MNHNS and CDR2 SASEGT come from the germline V gene. CDR3 bases: TGTGCCAGCACCGAATCCGGACAAGACGTTAAACTGTTTTTT. It codes for CASTESGQDVKLFF.

This chain joins TRBV6-5 and TRBJ2-3, with D possibly being TRBD1 (6 bases). The CDR3 has 15 amino acids. Germline V CDR1 and CDR2: MNHEY, SVGAGI. Between the trimmed V and J ends, which lost 0 bases and 3 bases, there was a span of 10 bases. The chain's CDR3 is CASSYSLDRTDTQYF. The CDR3 DNA follows: TGTGCCAGCAGTTACTCGCTTGACAGGACAGATACGCAGTATTTT.

The CDR3 protein is CASSNRGNLQYNEQFF. In nucleotides, the CDR3 is TGCGCCAGCAGCAACAGGGGAAACCTCCAATACAATGAGCAGTTCTTC. The rearrangement links TRBV5-1 to TRBJ2-1; TRBD1 matches at 7 bases. CDR3 size: 16 residues. Trimming removed 4 bases from V and 4 bases from J; junction bases left unmatched: 11. Germline V gene lookup returns CDR1 SGHRS and CDR2 YFSETQ.

This clone was observed once. J is TRBJ2-7 and V is TRBV7-2; D may be TRBD2 (7 bases). V was cut by 5 bases and J by 5 bases, with 19 bases left in between. Germline-derived CDR1 and CDR2 are SGHTA and FQGNSA. This CDR3 has 15 amino acids. The CDR3 loop reads CASSPLGGVRNEQYF. CDR3 coding DNA: TGTGCCAGCAGCCCCCTAGGGGGGGTGAGAAACGAGCAGTACTTC.

The chain has TRBV19 and TRBJ2-7; the D gene is possibly TRBD2 (6 bases). Germline CDR1 and CDR2: LNHDA and SQIVND (reference sequence). V dropped 7 bases and J dropped 4 bases, with 14 bases sitting between them. The CDR3 is made up of 13 amino acids. CDR3 coding DNA: TGTGCCAGTATCCTATGGGGGACTTACGAGCAGTACGTC. This gives the protein CASILWGTYEQYV.

V gene TRBV7-2 combines with J gene TRBJ1-5; 8 nucleotides match TRBD1. After removal of 3 bases from V and 5 bases from J, the junction contained 3 bases not matched to a gene. CDR3 size: 14 residues. Per germline, CDR1 SGHTA and CDR2 FQGNSA. DNA of the CDR3: TGTGCCAGCAGCTTTGGGACAGGCGATCAGCCCCAGCATTTT. Encoded protein: CASSFGTGDQPQHF.

CDR3 amino acids: CASSSRTSATYEQYF. CDR3 bases: TGTGCCAGCAGCTCCCGTACTAGCGCAACCTACGAGCAGTACTTC. This sequence joins TRBV6-6 and TRBJ2-7, with 7 bases matching TRBD2. The CDR3 length is 15 residues. V lost 6 bases, J lost 2 bases, and 10 bases stayed unmatched. Per germline, CDR1 MNHNY and CDR2 SVGAGI (reference sequence).

CDR3 DNA: TGTGCCAGCAGCGTAGGAGGGAACACCTACGAGCAGTACTTC. Its protein product is CASSVGGNTYEQYF. The chain carries TRBV9 and TRBJ2-7, with a possible D match to TRBD2 (5 bases). Germline CDR1 reads SGDLS; CDR2 reads YYNGEE. The CDR3 spans 14 residues. V shed 0 bases and J shed 2 bases, with 9 bases lying between them.

The genes are TRBV5-4 and TRBJ1-2; D not resolved. Germline lookup yields CDR1 SGHNT and CDR2 YYREEE (reference sequence). Between the trimmed V and J ends, which lost 6 bases and 7 bases, there was a span of 16 bases. The length of the CDR3 is 13 residues. The chain's CDR3 is CASTHLRESGYTF. The DNA of the CDR3 is TGTGCCAGCACGCACCTCCGGGAGAGTGGCTACACCTTC.

About this clone: The junction differs from germline at one of its ends, possibly a read error. The CDR3 sequence is CSSSLVSNEQFF. DNA for the CDR3: TGTTCCAGCAGCTTAGTGTCAAATGAGCAGTTCTTC. The rearrangement links TRBV7-9 to TRBJ2-1; D gene ambiguous. This CDR3 contains 12 residues. Germline V CDR1 and CDR2: SEHNR, FQNEAQ (reference sequence).